One and the same sample provided the 18 T cell receptor beta chains below, sequenced in a study of T cells in Graves' hyperthyroidism and ophthalmopathy. Amplification of TCR beta CDR3 regions was performed using RNA transcripts as template. An initial round of RT-PCR targeting the TCR CDR3 relied on the HTBI primer set. TCRdb used MiXCR to reprocess the multiplex PCR reads, holding one entry per CDR3 protein. The sample records approximately 560,000 distinct CDR3 sequences, under 60% being singletons. The sequenced sample consisted of peripheral blood or thyroid tissue (not recorded which). These receptors were taken from a woman younger than 35 with Graves' hyperthyroidism.

This clonotype turned up a few times. One end of the junction varies from germline; a read error may be responsible. The CDR3 is CASRPGTSVSSYEQYF. CDR3 bases: TGTGCCAGCAGGCCTGGGACTAGCGTATCCTCCTACGAGCAATACTTC. V and J are TRBV12-3 or TRBV12-4 and TRBJ2-7, with 10 bases fitting TRBD2. The CDR3 has 16 residues.

This clonotype was found a few times. The rearrangement links TRBV5-1 to TRBJ1-1; D is undetermined. The CDR3 runs to 13 residues. V lost 1 base, J lost 5 bases, and 9 bases lay in between. The germline V gene has CDR1 SGHRS and CDR2 YFSETQ. CDR3 in DNA: TGCGCCAGCAGCTTGAGGAGGGAGACTGAAGCTTTCTTT. Protein sequence: CASSLRRETEAFF.

About this clonotype: A single base separates this from a much larger clone, so it may be a read error. This sequence joins TRBV15 and TRBJ1-5, with D perhaps TRBD1 (6 bases). Germline V CDR1 and CDR2: LNHNV, YYDKDF (reference sequence). The CDR3 has 17 amino acids. CDR3 sequence reads: CVTSRVRDNYSNQPQHF. The CDR3 DNA is TGTGTCACCAGCAGAGTTAGGGACAATTATAGCAATCAGCCCCAGCATTTT.

This clonotype occurred a few times. The genes are TRBV14 and TRBJ2-5; 8 bases are a match to TRBD2. CDR1 is SGHDN and CDR2 is FVKESK in the germline V gene. The CDR3 is made up of 17 amino acids. With V trimmed by 0 bases and J by 2 bases, 8 bases remained unmatched. The CDR3 sequence is CASSQDGLAGIQETQYF. Here the CDR3 DNA reads TGTGCCAGCAGCCAAGATGGGCTAGCGGGTATTCAAGAGACCCAGTACTTC.

This clonotype was seen a single time. The rearrangement links TRBV5-1 to TRBJ2-7; D is perhaps TRBD2 (6 bases). The length of the CDR3 is 17 residues. The V end was cut by 4 bases, the J end by 6 bases, with 26 bases between. Germline lookup yields CDR1 SGHRS and CDR2 YFSETQ. CDR3 region: CASSQGDSGTPHSEQYF. As DNA, the CDR3 is TGCGCCAGCAGCCAAGGAGACTCCGGGACTCCTCACTCCGAGCAGTACTTC.

The gene calls are TRBV29-1 and TRBJ2-5, with a possible D match to TRBD2 (5 bases). Deletions cut 5 bases from V and 9 bases from J, with 13 bases between. Germline V CDR1 and CDR2: SQVTM, ANQGSEA. This CDR3 is built from 11 residues. The CDR3 is CSVPRGAAQYF. The CDR3 nucleotides read TGCAGCGTTCCCCGGGGTGCGGCCCAGTACTTC.

A single count supports this clonotype. The J gene is TRBJ1-1, the V gene TRBV25-1; D is undetermined. Trimming took off 11 bases at V and 8 bases at J, with 15 bases between the two ends. This CDR3 spans 11 amino acids. CDR1 and CDR2 (germline): MGHDK, SYGVNS. CDR3 in DNA: TGTGCCTGGAGTGCGTTACCCGAAGCTTTCTTT. Its protein product is CAWSALPEAFF.

This clonotype is a singleton in its sample. This sequence may be a read error, since a much larger clone differs from it by one base. V gene TRBV2 combines with J gene TRBJ1-5; tentatively, D is TRBD1 (5 bases). The CDR3 is 16 residues long. Germline assignment: CDR1 SNHLY and CDR2 FYNNEI. The CDR3 nucleotides are TGTGCCAGCAGTGAATCGGGACGTTCACGGAGCCAGCACCAGCATTTT. It yields the protein CASSESGRSRSQHQHF.

The V gene is TRBV4-2, the J gene TRBJ1-1; D ambiguous. CDR1 is LGHNA and CDR2 is YNFKEQ in the germline V gene. V lost 3 bases to trimming and J lost 4 bases, with 15 bases between them. The CDR3 sequence is 15 residues long. The CDR3 DNA is TGTGCCAGCAGCCATAGGGAAGGGCTGGGCACTGAAGCTTTCTTT. Amino acids: CASSHREGLGTEAFF.

Concerning this clonotype: Lacking the conserved final phenylalanine or tryptophan, this CDR3 likely reflects a read error. The DNA is left out, because the CDR3 cannot be placed on it with certainty; the CDR3 is given as TCRdb lists it. The J gene is TRBJ2-5, the V gene TRBV25-1; the table gives TRBD1 as D, unverified against the DNA. The CDR3 is 9 amino acids long, termini counted. Looked up from germline, CDR1 is MGHDK and CDR2 is SYGVNS. The CDR3 reads CASSDFSGT.

The CDR3 DNA reads as TGCAGCGTTGAAGAAATGGGCCTAACTCTGGGGACCCAGTACTTC. Protein sequence: CSVEEMGLTLGTQYF. The chain joins TRBV29-1 to TRBJ2-5; unclear D gene. Germline CDR1 and CDR2: SQVTM and ANQGSEA. Trimming removed 0 bases from V and 7 bases from J, with 18 bases in between. The length of the CDR3 is 15 residues.

This clonotype came up a few times. The chain couples TRBV4-3 to TRBJ2-2; 8 nucleotides align to TRBD2. This CDR3 contains 15 residues. J was trimmed by 6 bases and V by 2 bases; bases with no gene match: 5. Germline V lookup: CDR1 LGHNA, CDR2 YSLEER. The CDR3, as DNA: TGCGCCAGCAGCCAATGGAGCGGGAGCGCCGGGGAGCTGTTTTTT. Its protein product is CASSQWSGSAGELFF.

The V call is TRBV7-2, the J call TRBJ1-4; D is uncertain. CDR3 size: 14 residues. The germline V gene has CDR1 SGHTA and CDR2 FQGNSA. Trimming took off 2 bases at V and 2 bases at J, with 6 bases between the two ends. CDR3 sequence: CASSLFRTNEKLFF. The CDR3 nucleotides are TGTGCCAGCAGCTTATTCAGGACTAATGAAAAACTGTTTTTT.

V and J are TRBV9 and TRBJ1-4; D not certain. Germline V gives CDR1 SGDLS, CDR2 YYNGEE. The CDR3 extends over 14 amino acids. Between the trimmed V and J ends, which lost 5 bases and 7 bases, there was a span of 15 bases. The CDR3 here is CASSSSGYPEKLFF. The CDR3 coding sequence is TGTGCCAGCAGTTCGTCGGGATACCCTGAAAAACTGTTTTTT.

This rearrangement joins TRBV2 to TRBJ2-7, with 7 bases matching TRBD1. The CDR3 runs 14 residues. Trimming cost V 6 bases and J 0 bases; bases outside gene matches: 5. Germline CDR1 SNHLY, CDR2 FYNNEI. This chain's CDR3 is CASRDRELSYEQYF. In DNA, the CDR3 is TGTGCCAGCAGAGACAGGGAACTCTCCTACGAGCAGTACTTC. The variable domain in full, with the rest retrieved from reference TRBV2 and TRBJ2-7, is EPEVTQTPSHQVTQMGQEVILRCVPISNHLYFYWYRQILGQKVEFLVSFYNNEISEKSEIFDDQFSVERPDGSNFTLKIRSTKLEDSAMYFCASRDRELSYEQYFGPGTRLTVT.

This clonotype occurred many times. The junction differs from germline at one of its ends, possibly a read error. V usage is TRBV24-1 and J usage is TRBJ1-5; D is perhaps TRBD1 (5 bases). This CDR3 contains 12 residues. CDR1 is KGHDR, CDR2 SFDVKD, per germline. CDR3 DNA sequence: TGTGCCACCAGTGATCCCGGGACGCCCCCGCATTTT. Protein: CATSDPGTPPHF.

This clonotype appeared many times. The V gene is TRBV24-1, the J gene TRBJ1-1; D not certain. V shed 4 bases and J shed 4 bases, with 12 bases lying between them. CDR3 length: 14 amino acids. Germline-derived CDR1 and CDR2 are KGHDR and SFDVKD. This CDR3 reads CATSDTSDATEAFF. The CDR3 DNA reads as TGTGCCACCAGTGACACCTCAGATGCCACTGAAGCTTTCTTT.

V usage is TRBV29-1 and J usage is TRBJ1-4, with D possibly being TRBD1 (5 bases). The ends were cut back, 4 bases at V and 7 bases at J, with 16 bases in the middle. CDR1 is SQVTM and CDR2 is ANQGSEA in the germline V gene. The CDR3 length is 14 residues. The chain's CDR3 is CSVVVQDGGEKLFF. In nucleotides, the CDR3 is TGCAGCGTTGTGGTACAGGATGGGGGTGAAAAACTGTTTTTT.